The clone carrying this TCR beta chain occurred a few times. Its antigen remains unknown. This CDR3 has 13 residues. J gave up 2 bases and V 7 bases, and 2 bases lay outside the gene matches. These data belong to a study of T-cell memory formation after mild COVID-19. Study-level information: Among the donors, TCR clusters were largely specific to each donor. Study conclusions and caveats: Clones contracting day 15 to 85 were balanced CD4/CD8; later expanders leaned CD4+. Clones which contracted sat mainly in CM and EM if CD4+, and in EMRA if CD8+.

The TCR alpha and TCR beta cDNA libraries, bearing sample barcodes and UMIs, were generated by 5'RACE using constant-segment primers. TCRdb independently ran MiXCR on the 5' RACE reads; one entry per CDR3 protein. The sample carries over 400,000 distinct CDR3 sequences, less than 25% recorded once. The sequence was obtained from an adult woman who had mild COVID-19 (a few samples of this study predate the infection). Cell type and time point are not known. J is TRBJ2-7 and V is TRBV12-3 or TRBV12-4; 10 bases match TRBD2. The sample consisted of PBMCs or a T cell subset sorted from them (not recorded which). In DNA form, the CDR3 reads TGTGCCAGCACACTAGCGGGGACCTACGAGCAGTACTTC. Translated: CASTLAGTYEQYF.